One and the same sample provided the 12 T cell receptor beta chains below, sequenced in a study of response to subunit inactivated influenza vaccine. TCRdb itself ran the RT-PCR reads through MiXCR, one entry per CDR3 protein. The data show roughly 760,000 distinct CDR3 sequences, with approximately 21% seen just once and around 9.6% held by the top ten. Material: PBMCs from blood, obtained 4 to 6 days after vaccination. The receptors were gathered from a man over 45 who received an inactivated influenza vaccine.

This clonotype was seen just once. Since a much larger clone is just one base distant, this may be a read error. J is TRBJ2-1 and V is TRBV7-9; D gene unclear. Germline lookup yields CDR1 SEHNR and CDR2 FQNEAQ (reference sequence). This CDR3 has 17 residues. V gave up 5 bases and J gave up 1 base, with 18 bases separating them. This CDR3 is CASSPSRNSSSYNEQFF. Here the CDR3 DNA reads TGTGCCAGCAGCCCCTCCCGGAACAGTTCTTCCTACAATGAGCAGTTCTTC.

The gene calls are TRBV27 and TRBJ1-5; D uncertain. This CDR3 contains 14 residues. Germline loops: CDR1 MNHEY, CDR2 SMNVEV (reference sequence). Trimming cost V 5 bases and J 1 base, with 9 bases left between them. CDR3 loop: CASSPSTSNQPQHF. Written as DNA, the CDR3 is TGTGCCAGCAGTCCCTCGACAAGCAATCAGCCCCAGCATTTT.

Only a few counts were recorded for this clonotype. The V call is TRBV6-2 or TRBV6-3, the J call TRBJ2-7; tentative D call: TRBD2 (5 bases). V dropped 4 bases and J dropped 2 bases, with 21 bases sitting between them. CDR1 and CDR2 from the germline V gene are MNHEY and SVGEGT. CDR3 length equals 17 residues. The CDR3 DNA is TGTGCCAGCAGTTGGCGGGTTACGGCGGCCTCACCCTACGAGCAGTACTTC. It translates to CASSWRVTAASPYEQYF.

This clonotype was counted a few times. The chain combines TRBV12-3 or TRBV12-4 with TRBJ1-1, with a possible D match to TRBD1 (5 bases). Trimming took off 8 bases at V and 2 bases at J, with 12 bases between the two ends. This CDR3 has 13 amino acids. CDR3 sequence: CASGSTVNTEAFF. CDR3 sequence (DNA): TGTGCCAGCGGATCGACAGTTAACACTGAAGCTTTCTTT.

This chain uses TRBV5-1 with TRBJ2-5; TRBD2 aligns across 10 bases. Germline V lookup: CDR1 SGHRS, CDR2 YFSETQ. V shed 5 bases, J shed 5 bases, and the junction held 12 bases outside the gene matches. CDR3 length equals 16 residues. CDR3 residues: CASRASGGPVEETQYF. The DNA for the CDR3 is TGCGCCAGCAGGGCTAGCGGGGGACCTGTTGAGGAGACCCAGTACTTC.

This clonotype has a handful of counts. This sequence joins TRBV20-1 and TRBJ2-7; 10 positions match TRBD2. After removal of 5 bases from V and 6 bases from J, the junction contained 7 bases not matched to a gene. There are 13 residues in the CDR3. Germline V gives CDR1 DFQATT, CDR2 SNEGSKA (reference sequence). The CDR3 loop reads CSALLAGGVEQYF. CDR3 sequence (DNA): TGCAGTGCTTTATTAGCGGGAGGTGTCGAGCAGTACTTC.

This chain uses TRBV29-1 with TRBJ2-5; D ambiguous. CDR1 and CDR2 from the germline V gene are SQVTM and ANQGSEA. V dropped 0 bases and J dropped 4 bases, with 12 bases sitting between them. This CDR3 has 14 residues. DNA of the CDR3: TGCAGCGTTGAAGATCCTCTCAGGCTAGAGACCCAGTACTTC. Translated, it gives CSVEDPLRLETQYF.

V gene TRBV6-5 combines with J gene TRBJ1-3; no definite D call. Germline values: CDR1 MNHEY, CDR2 SVGAGI. Trimming left V 2 bases short and J 0 bases short, with 8 bases between. CDR3 length equals 15 residues. The CDR3 DNA reads TGTGCCAGCAGTTACCTGACTTTCTCTGGAAACACCATATATTTT. Translating gives CASSYLTFSGNTIYF.

This clonotype was observed a handful of times. The V call is TRBV10-3, the J call TRBJ2-7, with 9 bases matching TRBD1. Germline V gene lookup returns CDR1 ENHRY and CDR2 SYGVKD. J was trimmed by 2 bases and V by 9 bases; bases with no gene match: 11. This CDR3 is built from 15 residues. This CDR3 is CAIGQGSDLTYEQYF. The CDR3 coding sequence is TGTGCCATTGGACAGGGGTCCGACCTTACCTACGAGCAGTACTTC.

This clonotype was observed a handful of times. The chain joins TRBV29-1 to TRBJ2-7, with 8 positions matching TRBD1. Germline assignment: CDR1 SQVTM and CDR2 ANQGSEA. There are 12 residues in the CDR3. V shed 4 bases, J shed 6 bases, and the junction held 5 bases outside the gene matches. The CDR3 DNA sequence: TGCAGCGTTGGGAGAACAGGGGGCGAGCAGTACTTC. Its translation is CSVGRTGGEQYF.

The chain is built from TRBV20-1 and TRBJ1-4, with 9 bases matching TRBD1. The CDR3 runs to 15 residues. Germline-derived CDR1 and CDR2 are DFQATT and SNEGSKA (reference sequence). V lost 5 bases, J lost 4 bases, and 8 bases stayed unmatched. The CDR3 nucleotides are TGCAGTGCTCAATTACAGGGGGCGCTTAATGAAAAACTGTTTTTT. Amino acids: CSAQLQGALNEKLFF.

This clonotype was detected a few times. The V gene is TRBV5-5, the J gene TRBJ2-7; TRBD1 or TRBD2 may be the D gene (5 bases each). CDR3 length: 16 amino acids. V lost 3 bases, J lost 1 base, and 17 bases lay in between. Per the germline V gene, CDR1 is SGHKS and CDR2 is YYEKEE (reference sequence). DNA of the CDR3: TGTGCCAGCAGCTATCTACAGGCCTCGGGATCCTACGAGCAGTACTTC. Translation gives CASSYLQASGSYEQYF.